The 20 T cell receptor beta chains given below trace back to one sample, sequenced in a study of CD8 T cells in ankylosing spondylitis. TCRdb fed the 5' RACE reads into MiXCR, producing one record per CDR3 protein. Here the sample spans about 250,000 distinct CDR3 sequences, 15% to 20% being singletons. The sequenced sample was blood, either unsorted or a sorted T cell fraction (not recorded which). These receptors were taken from a male donor with ankylosing spondylitis or in good health (not recorded which).

This clonotype has just one count. The chain employs TRBV9 and TRBJ2-7; D ambiguous. The V end was cut by 4 bases, the J end by 4 bases, with 12 bases between. This CDR3 spans 13 amino acids. Per germline, CDR1 SGDLS and CDR2 YYNGEE. The CDR3 here is CASSPPSRYEQYF. The CDR3 region has the DNA TGTGCCAGCAGCCCCCCTAGTCGGTACGAGCAGTACTTC. The full variable domain, completed using reference TRBV9 and TRBJ2-7, is DSGVTQTPKHLITATGQRVTLRCSPRSGDLSVYWYQQSLDQGLQFLIQYYNGEERAKGNILERFSAQQFPDLHSELNLSSLELGDSALYFCASSPPSRYEQYFGPGTRLTVT.

This clonotype was detected ten times or more. The chain is built from TRBV5-1 and TRBJ2-1, with 7 bases that match TRBD1. Germline CDR1 SGHRS, CDR2 YFSETQ. The CDR3 contains 13 residues. V was clipped by 0 bases and J by 8 bases; unmatched bases: 2. This chain's CDR3 is CASSLADRDEQFF. The CDR3 DNA reads TGCGCCAGCAGCTTGGCTGACAGGGATGAGCAGTTCTTC.

This clonotype was detected a few times. The chain employs TRBV29-1 and TRBJ2-7, with 9 bases lining up with TRBD2. J gave up 3 bases and V 0 bases, and 6 bases lay outside the gene matches. The CDR3 has 15 amino acids. Per the germline V gene, CDR1 is SQVTM and CDR2 is ANQGSEA. The CDR3 protein is CSVEELSAGGYEQYF. The CDR3 coding sequence is TGCAGCGTTGAAGAACTATCAGCGGGGGGCTACGAGCAGTACTTC.

This clonotype was observed a handful of times. The V call is TRBV29-1, the J call TRBJ2-7; 8 bases map to TRBD1. CDR3 length equals 14 residues. In germline, CDR1 is SQVTM, CDR2 ANQGSEA. V lost 4 bases to trimming and J lost 2 bases; unmatched junction nucleotides: 7. CDR3 in DNA: TGCAGCGTTGCCCTGGGACAGGAGACCTACGAGCAGTACTTC. Translating gives CSVALGQETYEQYF.

There are a few counts of this clonotype. The chain has TRBV10-3 and TRBJ2-7, with TRBD1 matching over 10 bases. Germline trimming cut 4 bases from V and 3 bases from J; bases unmatched to any gene: 9. This CDR3 comprises 16 residues. Looked up from germline, CDR1 is ENHRY and CDR2 is SYGVKD. CDR3 region: CAISGDRQGAIYEQYF. CDR3 nucleotide sequence: TGTGCCATCAGTGGAGACAGACAGGGGGCAATCTACGAGCAGTACTTC.

This clonotype was counted only a few times. The genes are TRBV12-3 or TRBV12-4 and TRBJ2-2; D might be TRBD1 (6 bases). Between the trimmed V and J ends, which lost 5 bases and 2 bases, there was a span of 18 bases. The CDR3 spans 17 residues. CDR3 protein: CASSPSPGTTNTGELFF. The CDR3 bases are TGTGCCAGCAGTCCATCCCCCGGGACAACCAACACCGGGGAGCTGTTTTTT.

This clonotype was picked up many times. This sequence joins TRBV4-1 and TRBJ1-6; D is unclear. CDR3 length: 17 residues. Germline V CDR1 and CDR2: MGHRA, YSYEKL. Trimming left V 0 bases short and J 1 base short, with 10 bases between. Here the CDR3 DNA reads TGCGCCAGCAGCCAAGACGGCCCGGGGTCCTATAATTCACCCCTCCACTTT. Translation: CASSQDGPGSYNSPLHF.

This clonotype came up a few times. V and J are TRBV18 and TRBJ1-5; the D is unclear. Germline V CDR1 and CDR2: KGHSH, LQKENI. The V and J ends lost 0 bases and 3 bases respectively, with 3 bases between them. This CDR3 contains 13 residues. The CDR3 loop reads CASSPPDNQPQHF. For the CDR3, the DNA is TGTGCCAGCTCACCACCCGACAATCAGCCCCAGCATTTT.

A few counts support this clonotype. V is TRBV15 and J is TRBJ2-7; 7 bases match TRBD1. CDR1 LNHNV and CDR2 YYDKDF come from the germline V gene (reference sequence). Trimming removed 4 bases from V and 2 bases from J; junction bases left unmatched: 2. This CDR3 has 13 residues. The CDR3 is CATSMDRTYEQYF. The DNA for the CDR3 is TGTGCCACCAGCATGGACAGGACCTACGAGCAGTACTTC.

The V call is TRBV7-8, the J call TRBJ2-3, with unresolved D. This CDR3 comprises 17 residues. The germline V gene encodes CDR1 SGHVS and CDR2 FQNEAQ. Trimming took off 0 bases at V and 4 bases at J, with 17 bases between the two ends. Here the CDR3 reads CASSLAVLSAGADTQYF. The CDR3 DNA reads TGTGCCAGCAGCTTAGCGGTTTTAAGCGCTGGCGCAGATACGCAGTATTTT.

A few counts support this clonotype. The genes are TRBV19 and TRBJ1-1; D is perhaps TRBD1 (6 bases). The V end lost 6 bases, the J end lost 7 bases, and 9 bases lay between the germline ends. CDR1 is LNHDA and CDR2 is SQIVND in the germline V gene (reference sequence). CDR3 size: 11 residues. The DNA for the CDR3 is TGTGCCAGTAGGGAAGGGGGTGAAGCTTTCTTT. Protein: CASREGGEAFF.

The rearrangement joins TRBV29-1 to TRBJ2-5, with 9 positions matching TRBD2. Germline values: CDR1 SQVTM, CDR2 ANQGSEA. Unmatched junction bases numbered 9, after V lost 5 bases and J lost 5 bases. The CDR3 is 14 amino acids. In DNA form, the CDR3 reads TGCAGCGTTAACGGTCTAGCGGGAAGCGAGACCCAGTACTTC. This translates into CSVNGLAGSETQYF.

J is TRBJ2-1 and V is TRBV4-1; D is perhaps TRBD1 (5 bases). Germline CDR1 and CDR2: MGHRA and YSYEKL. CDR3 size: 15 residues. Trimming stripped 0 bases from V and 3 bases from J, with 9 bases between. The CDR3 loop is CASSQDRAHYNEQFF. Here the CDR3 DNA reads TGCGCCAGCAGCCAAGACAGGGCACACTACAATGAGCAGTTCTTC.

This chain joins TRBV7-2 and TRBJ1-5, with D perhaps TRBD1 (6 bases). Germline V lookup: CDR1 SGHTA, CDR2 FQGNSA. Trimming cost V 5 bases and J 5 bases, with 13 bases left between them. There are 14 residues in the CDR3. The CDR3: CASSPTGSDQPQHF. The CDR3 bases are TGTGCCAGCAGCCCTACAGGGTCCGATCAGCCCCAGCATTTT.

J is TRBJ2-6 and V is TRBV9; D ambiguous. The CDR3 is made up of 19 amino acids. Per germline, CDR1 SGDLS and CDR2 YYNGEE. Trimming cost V 4 bases and J 0 bases, with 20 bases left between them. Here the CDR3 DNA reads TGTGCCAGCAGCCCCCTCGACCCGATACACCTCTCTGGGGCCAACGTCCTGACTTTC. Its protein product is CASSPLDPIHLSGANVLTF.

This clonotype showed up many times. The chain couples TRBV27 to TRBJ2-7; D might be TRBD1 or TRBD2, each matching 5 bases. The CDR3 totals 14 residues. Germline V gene lookup returns CDR1 MNHEY and CDR2 SMNVEV (reference sequence). Trimming took 0 bases from V and 3 from J, leaving 9 bases between them. In DNA form, the CDR3 reads TGTGCCAGCAGTTTATCCAGGGCGGGCTACGAGCAGTACTTC. Residues: CASSLSRAGYEQYF.

This clonotype was seen more than once but under ten times. J is TRBJ2-3 and V is TRBV7-9, with D uncertain. Trimming stripped 5 bases from V and 2 bases from J, with 14 bases between. Per germline, CDR1 SEHNR and CDR2 FQNEAQ (reference sequence). The CDR3 extends over 15 amino acids. CDR3 loop: CASSTRSGVTDTQYF. The CDR3 nucleotides are TGTGCCAGCAGCACAAGGTCTGGAGTCACAGATACGCAGTATTTT.

This clonotype was seen many times. This chain links TRBV27 with TRBJ2-7, with D unresolved. The CDR3 is 12 amino acids. Germline values: CDR1 MNHEY, CDR2 SMNVEV (reference sequence). V gave up 3 bases and J gave up 5 bases, with 8 bases separating them. The CDR3 loop reads CASSFLNHEQYF. DNA for the CDR3: TGTGCCAGCAGTTTCCTGAATCACGAGCAGTACTTC.

The chain combines TRBV3-1 with TRBJ2-5, with D unresolved. CDR1 and CDR2 (germline): LGHDT, YNNKEL (reference sequence). The CDR3 is made up of 14 amino acids. Trimming shortened V by 0 bases and J by 4 bases, and 9 bases separated the two germline ends. The CDR3 loop is CASSQEGWGETQYF. The CDR3 DNA reads TGTGCCAGCAGCCAAGAAGGATGGGGAGAGACCCAGTACTTC.

This clonotype was counted between two and nine times. J is TRBJ2-3 and V is TRBV6-1, with TRBD2 matching over 9 bases. The CDR3 runs to 15 residues. In germline, CDR1 is MNHNS, CDR2 SASEGT. Trimming removed 6 bases from V and 4 bases from J; junction bases left unmatched: 8. The CDR3 DNA reads TGTGCCAGCAGGGATAGGACTAGCGTGGCAGATACGCAGTATTTT. Translating gives CASRDRTSVADTQYF.